This T cell receptor beta chain was captured in a study of T-cell reconstitution after alpha-beta-depleted transplantation in children. Study-wide results and caveats: Alpha-beta T cells present about two months after transplant were reported to originate from several hundred expanded graft clones.

This clonotype showed up many times. Antigen unknown. The V gene lost 5 bases and the J gene lost 7 bases, with 9 bases spanning the gap. Germline V gives CDR1 SEHNR, CDR2 FQNEAQ (reference sequence). This CDR3 is 12 amino acids long. Unique molecular identifiers featured in how the TCRbeta library was prepared. TCRdb passed the PCR reads through MiXCR, listing each CDR3 protein once. The profile shows about 200,000 distinct CDR3 sequences, roughly 6.3% of them singletons. The V gene is TRBV7-9, the J gene TRBJ2-1; D unclear. Sequences were derived from PBMCs, sampled before TCRalphabeta/CD19-depleted stem cell transplant. The clonotype comes from a girl in the first two years of life with combined immunodeficiency, due to receive a stem cell transplant. CDR3 coding DNA: TGTGCCAGCAGCCATTCCGGTAATGAGCAGTTCTTC. This codes for CASSHSGNEQFF.